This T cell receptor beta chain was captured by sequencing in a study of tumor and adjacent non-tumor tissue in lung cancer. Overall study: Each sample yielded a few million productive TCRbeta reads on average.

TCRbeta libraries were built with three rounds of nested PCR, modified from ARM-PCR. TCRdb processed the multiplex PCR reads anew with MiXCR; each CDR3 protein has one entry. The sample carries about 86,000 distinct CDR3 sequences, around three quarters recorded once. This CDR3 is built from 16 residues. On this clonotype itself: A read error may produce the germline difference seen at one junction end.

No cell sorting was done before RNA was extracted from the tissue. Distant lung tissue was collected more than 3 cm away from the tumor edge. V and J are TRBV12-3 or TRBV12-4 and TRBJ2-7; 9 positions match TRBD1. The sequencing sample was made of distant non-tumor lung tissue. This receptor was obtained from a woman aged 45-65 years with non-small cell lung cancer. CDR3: CASSLSPTGGDYEQYF. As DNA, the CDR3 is TGTGCCAGCAGTCTAAGCCCCACAGGGGGCGATTACGAACAGTACTTC.